Sequencing of this T cell receptor beta chain was carried out in a study of brain T cells in children with intractable seizures. Findings and caveats of the study: Pre- and post-surgery blood differed in depth, so pre-surgery absences may be undersampling. Top 50 brain clonotypes included both public and private clones.

Sequencing was limited to surgery cases with top T cell transcript signatures in brain tissue. Before surgery, patients took at least one anti-epileptic drug. Concerning this clone: Its antigen is unknown.

Germline values: CDR1 LGHNT, CDR2 FRNRAP. V was cut by 0 bases and J by 2 bases, with 10 bases left in between. The CDR3 totals 15 residues. Clones were sequenced by immunoSEQ multiplex PCR, and TCRdb holds only the in-frame ones, with some missing. There are about 2,500 clones in the sample; about 80% occur only once, and over 8.5% lies in the top ten. This receptor was obtained from a boy in the first two years of life with hemimegalencephaly and intractable seizures. V gene TRBV12-5 combines with J gene TRBJ1-1; D possibly corresponds to TRBD1 (5 bases). Sequenced material: resected brain tissue, taken at surgery. In DNA form, the CDR3 reads TGTGCTAGTGGTTTGGTACAGGATGGAAACACTGAAGCTTTCTTT. This translates into CASGLVQDGNTEAFF.